This T cell receptor (beta chain) came from a study of cytomegalovirus exposure and HLA in healthy donors. This clone showed up just a few times. The target antigen is unknown. Primers: 60 Vbeta forward and 13 Jbeta reverse. The table came from immunoSEQ multiplex PCR; TCRdb's copy has only in-frame clones and leaves some out. The sample records roughly 150,000 clones, 75% to 90% being singletons. Germline-derived CDR1 and CDR2 are SGHAT and FQNNGV. V was clipped by 5 bases and J by 5 bases, with 12 bases between them. The CDR3 contains 13 residues. Study-wide results and caveats: A later analysis showed HLA-associated TCR beta chains outstripping equally common others in clonal expansion.

This chain uses TRBV11-2 with TRBJ1-1; tentative D call: TRBD1 (5 bases). Sequencing used PBMCs. This receptor was obtained from a male donor in good health and CMV-seronegative. Written as DNA, the CDR3 is TGTGCCAGCAGCCCACAAGGGGTTACTGAAGCTTTCTTT. Its protein product is CASSPQGVTEAFF.